Below are 4 T cell receptor beta chains sequenced from a single sample in a study of cytomegalovirus exposure and HLA in healthy donors. The primer mix had 60 Vbeta and 13 Jbeta primers. This table comes from immunoSEQ multiplex PCR, and its TCRdb copy is limited to in-frame clones, with some not included. The table has 90,000 to 95,000 clones, more than 70% seen once; the top ten hold over 2%. Sequencing input: PBMCs. The receptor source for this set is a man aged 18 to 35 in good health and CMV-seronegative.

This chain links TRBV7-8 with TRBJ1-2, with a possible D match to TRBD1 (6 bases). V was trimmed by 2 bases and J by 0 bases, leaving 13 bases between them. The CDR3 is made up of 16 amino acids. CDR1 is SGHVS and CDR2 is FQNEAQ in the germline V gene. Written as DNA, the CDR3 is TGTGCCAGCAGCTTACCCGGGACAACGGCTAACTATGGCTACACCTTC. Amino acid sequence: CASSLPGTTANYGYTF.

The rearrangement joins TRBV4-2 to TRBJ2-7, with 7 bases matching TRBD1. This CDR3 has 15 residues. Looked up from germline, CDR1 is LGHNA and CDR2 is YNFKEQ. The V and J ends lost 2 bases and 3 bases, in that order; junction bases with no gene match: 7. CDR3 nucleotides: TGTGCCAGCAGCCAACTCGTGACAGGGAGCTACGAGCAGTACTTC. It encodes CASSQLVTGSYEQYF.

This clone was detected a few times. This chain links TRBV7-9 with TRBJ2-7, with 7 bases matching TRBD1. The trim removed 5 bases at V and 3 bases at J, leaving 7 bases unmatched. In germline, CDR1 is SEHNR, CDR2 FQNEAQ (reference sequence). CDR3 length: 14 amino acids. The CDR3 bases are TGTGCCAGCAGCCTCGCTGGACAGGTCTACGAGCAGTACTTC. Translation gives CASSLAGQVYEQYF.

The gene calls are TRBV6-1 and TRBJ2-7; 10 bases match TRBD2. The CDR3 covers 16 residues. Trimming cost V 1 base and J 2 bases; bases outside gene matches: 5. CDR1 and CDR2 from the germline V gene are MNHNS and SASEGT. In nucleotides, the CDR3 is TGTGCCAGCAGTGAAGTCCCAGCGGGGGGGCCCTACGAGCAGTACTTC. Translated, it gives CASSEVPAGGPYEQYF.